The rows below give T cell receptor beta chains drawn from one sample of a study of T-cell reconstitution after alpha-beta-depleted transplantation in children. Via MiXCR, TCRdb re-called the PCR reads, giving one row per CDR3 protein. The data contain about 270,000 distinct CDR3 sequences, almost 10% of them seen just once; the ten biggest clones take up about a tenth. Specimen: PBMCs from the stem cell graft donor, collected from the stem cell graft. The receptors come from a human donor who donated a stem cell graft to a child with SCID. Each CDR3 is given with its conserved first and last residue. D genes are given only for firm matches. Clone size is stated in some rows and not others, as once, few, many or a class when expanded.

TRBV6-2/TRBV6-3,NA,TRBJ1-2,few,TGTGCCAGCAGTGTAGACAGGCCGTCTAACTATGGCTACACCTTC,CASSVDRPSNYGYTF
TRBV20-1,NA,TRBJ1-2,NA,TGCAGTGCTAGAGATCACAGTCGGGGAGCGATCGGCTACACCTTC,CSARDHSRGAIGYTF
TRBV29-1,NA,TRBJ1-5,few,TGCAGCGCGGTTTTCCGGGGGAGCAATCAGCCCCAGCATTTT,CSAVFRGSNQPQHF
TRBV10-1,NA,TRBJ2-3,many,TGCGCCAGCAGTGGGACCGGGACACCACGCACAGATACGCAGTATTTT,CASSGTGTPRTDTQYF
TRBV12-3/TRBV12-4,TRBD1,TRBJ1-5,many,TGTGCCAGCAGTTTCGGACAGGGCAATCAGCCCCAGCATTTT,CASSFGQGNQPQHF
TRBV7-9,NA,TRBJ2-1,many,TGTGCCAGCAGCTTAGTGGACTACAATGAGCAGTTCTTC,CASSLVDYNEQFF
TRBV9,TRBD1,TRBJ2-7,NA,TGTGCCAGCAGCGTAGGGACAGGGCTCTCCTACGAGCAGTACTTC,CASSVGTGLSYEQYF
TRBV5-1,TRBD1,TRBJ1-1,few,TGCGCCAGCAGCTTGGGACAGGGAAAGAACACTGAAGCTTTCTTT,CASSLGQGKNTEAFF
TRBV4-1,TRBD2,TRBJ2-7,NA,TGCGCCAGCAGCCAGACTAGCGGGTTCTCCTACGAGCAGTACTTC,CASSQTSGFSYEQYF
TRBV29-1,TRBD1,TRBJ1-1,few,TGCAGCGTTACCCCCGGGACAGGGGCATCGTCAGGGGGAGCTTTCTTT,CSVTPGTGASSGGAFF
TRBV12-3/TRBV12-4,TRBD1,TRBJ1-4,few,TGTGCCAGCAGCCCCATCTGGGACAGATTTAATGAAAAACTGTTTTTT,CASSPIWDRFNEKLFF
TRBV20-1,TRBD1,TRBJ1-6,few,TGCAGTGCTACTCGACAGGGGTATTCACCCCTCCACTTT,CSATRQGYSPLHF
TRBV5-1,TRBD2,TRBJ2-3,NA,TGCGCCAGCAGCCGGGGACTAGCGGGGAGAGGAGATACGCAGTATTTT,CASSRGLAGRGDTQYF
TRBV29-1,NA,TRBJ2-2,many,TGCAGCGTGAGGGGAGCCGGGGAGCTGTTTTTT,CSVRGAGELFF
TRBV7-9,TRBD1,TRBJ1-1,NA,TGTGCCAGCAGCAAACAGGGCCAGGGGGTAGACACTGAAGCTTTCTTT,CASSKQGQGVDTEAFF
TRBV7-6,NA,TRBJ2-7,NA,TGTGCCAGCAGCCCGGGGACGGACCACTACTACGAGCAGTACTTC,CASSPGTDHYYEQYF
TRBV18,NA,TRBJ2-1,NA,TGTGCCAGCTCACCACCCAGACCCGAGGGGAATGAGCAGTTCTTC,CASSPPRPEGNEQFF
TRBV12-3/TRBV12-4,NA,TRBJ2-3,NA,TGTGCCAGCAGTTTGGATGGTTACACAGATACGCAGTATTTT,CASSLDGYTDTQYF
TRBV12-3/TRBV12-4,NA,TRBJ2-1,NA,TGTGCCAGCAGTTTTTTTATCCCAGGGAGCTCCTACAATGAGCAGTTCTTC,CASSFFIPGSSYNEQFF
TRBV9,NA,TRBJ1-2,few,TGTGCCAGCAGCGCATATCAGCTGGGTGGCTACACCTTC,CASSAYQLGGYTF
TRBV12-5,TRBD2,TRBJ2-3,NA,TGTGCTAGTGGTTCCGGACTTGCGGGGGGGCCGACAGATACGCAGTATTTT,CASGSGLAGGPTDTQYF
TRBV7-9,NA,TRBJ2-7,NA,TGTGCCAGCAGCACCAGAGGAGGGTTGTACGAGCAGTACTTC,CASSTRGGLYEQYF
TRBV7-9,TRBD1,TRBJ2-5,many,TGTGCCAGCAGCTCGACAGGGAAAGAGACCCAGTACTTC,CASSSTGKETQYF
TRBV7-8,NA,TRBJ2-7,many,TGTGCCAGCAGCTCTAACACCCAAGGGATAGAGTACTTC,CASSSNTQGIEYF
TRBV15,NA,TRBJ2-3,NA,TGTGCCACCAGCACACAGCCGGGAGATACGCAGTATTTT,CATSTQPGDTQYF
TRBV9,TRBD1,TRBJ2-1,NA,TGTGCCAGCAGCGTAGAGACAGGGGGTTCCTACAATGAGCAGTTCTTC,CASSVETGGSYNEQFF